This TCR beta chain was recorded in a study of regulatory T cells in long-lasting Graves disease. Study-level background: Duration of antithyroid drug therapy among newly diagnosed Graves' patients was under 3 months.

Indicated time point: newly diagnosed GD, antithyroid drugs for less than 3 months. The TCR library was prepared using RNA isolated from PBMCs. A peripheral blood sample, around 8.6 milliliters in volume, was drawn into EDTA tubes. CDR3 length: 16 residues. Germline V lookup: CDR1 SQVTM, CDR2 ANQGSEA. The V and J ends lost 7 bases and 2 bases respectively, with 18 bases between them. Library construction for TCR beta used iRepertoire HTBI primers and Arm-PCR of CDR3 regions. TCRdb fed the multiplex PCR reads into MiXCR, producing one record per CDR3 protein. The table records hundreds of thousands of distinct CDR3 sequences, 13% of them present only once. In its sample, this clonotype was seen many times. These data were likewise used in another study, on T cells in Graves' hyperthyroidism and ophthalmopathy. That study adds: A set of HTBI primers served as the primers for a first-round RT-PCR of the TCR CDR3.

The starting material was peripheral blood mononuclear cells (PBMCs), obtained at new diagnosis, from a patient treated with antithyroid drugs. This sequence was found in a man in his thirties or forties with Graves disease. V is TRBV29-1 and J is TRBJ2-6; D might be TRBD1 (6 bases). Written as DNA, the CDR3 is TGCAGCGCATGGACAGACTATTGGGCTGGGGCCAACGTCCTGACTTTC. Amino acid sequence: CSAWTDYWAGANVLTF.